The TCR beta chain under discussion was sequenced for a study of blood T cell repertoires in COVID-19. Whole-study context: The United States, Italy and Spain provided the acute and convalescent COVID-19 samples. Nucleic acid was either cDNA or gDNA, and it came from T cells, B-cell-depleted T cells, or PBMCs.

Trimming left V 9 bases short and J 4 bases short, with 15 bases between. The CDR3 has 13 residues. In the original workflow: By means of reference gene primer amplification, nucleated cell counts were estimated. Assay: immunoSEQ multiplex PCR; the TCRdb copy retains only in-frame clones and omits some. Clone size and V and J calls were adopted from that table, with D and trimming inferred from the DNA. The sample consists of about 69,000 clones, roughly 87% of them appearing once. This clone was detected once. V gene TRBV12-3 or TRBV12-4 combines with J gene TRBJ1-1; D is perhaps TRBD1 (5 bases). Sequencing was carried out using peripheral blood. The TCR sequence derives from a woman between 45 and 65 years old with active COVID-19. The CDR3 sequence: CASHPGGTTEAFF. For the CDR3, the DNA is TGTGCCAGTCACCCCGGGGGGACCACTGAAGCTTTCTTT.